What follows are 29 T cell receptor beta chains derived from one specimen sequenced in a study of cytomegalovirus exposure and HLA in healthy donors. In the PCR, 60 Vbeta and 13 Jbeta primers were used. The protocol was immunoSEQ multiplex PCR, while the TCRdb copy is restricted to in-frame clones and leaves out a portion. Among 150,000 to 200,000 clones listed, over 75% were seen once. Sequenced material: PBMCs. These TCRs come from a young man in good health and CMV-seropositive.

The rearrangement links TRBV10-3 to TRBJ1-1, with TRBD1 matching over 9 bases. V shed 3 bases and J 1 base; nucleotides not matched to a gene: 9. This CDR3 spans 17 amino acids. Germline V gives CDR1 ENHRY, CDR2 SYGVKD. Written as DNA, the CDR3 is TGTGCCATCAGTGATCCCGAACCGGGACAGGGGAACACTGAAGCTTTCTTT. It encodes CAISDPEPGQGNTEAFF.

This clone came up a few times. V gene TRBV5-8 combines with J gene TRBJ2-5; D is ambiguous. Trimming cost V 4 bases and J 1 base, with 11 bases left between them. The CDR3 loop spans 14 amino acids. The germline gives CDR1 SGHTS, CDR2 YDEGEE. CDR3 protein: CASSVGSVQETQYF. DNA for the CDR3: TGTGCCAGCAGCGTGGGGTCGGTCCAAGAGACCCAGTACTTC.

This clone showed up just once. The chain links TRBV7-6 to TRBJ2-1; a weak D match, TRBD2 (5 bases). This CDR3 region has 13 residues. Trimming removed 5 bases from V and 10 bases from J, with 15 bases in between. The V gene's germline CDR1 is SGHVS and CDR2 FNYEAQ. CDR3 in DNA: TGTGCCAGCAGCACCCCTGGGAGCCGGGAGCAGTTCTTC. Amino acid sequence: CASSTPGSREQFF.

The chain has TRBV2 and TRBJ2-7; tentative D call: TRBD2 (6 bases). CDR3 size: 17 residues. Trimming pared 4 bases from V and 5 bases from J, leaving 24 bases between. CDR1 SNHLY and CDR2 FYNNEI come from the germline V gene. For the CDR3, the DNA is TGTGCCAGCAGTGGCACACCTCGGAGGGTATCGGGGCACGAGCAGTACTTC. Its protein product is CASSGTPRRVSGHEQYF.

This chain joins TRBV5-1 and TRBJ1-1, with D perhaps TRBD1 (5 bases). V lost 4 bases, J lost 4 bases, and 17 bases lay in between. Germline V gives CDR1 SGHRS, CDR2 YFSETQ. CDR3 length: 15 residues. Written as DNA, the CDR3 is TGCGCCAGCAGCCCCTCCCCAGGGAGGGGCACTGAAGCTTTCTTT. Protein sequence: CASSPSPGRGTEAFF.

The chain couples TRBV27 to TRBJ2-5; D unresolved. The CDR3 extends over 13 amino acids. The germline V gene encodes CDR1 MNHEY and CDR2 SMNVEV (reference sequence). V was clipped by 3 bases and J by 7 bases, with 12 bases between them. The DNA of the CDR3 is TGTGCCAGCAGTTTCCAGGCTTCTGGGACCCAGTACTTC. As protein: CASSFQASGTQYF.

The J gene is TRBJ1-6, the V gene TRBV14; possible D gene TRBD1, 5 bases. Germline loops: CDR1 SGHDN, CDR2 FVKESK. This CDR3 is built from 15 residues. V lost 1 base, J lost 9 bases, and 13 bases lay in between. This CDR3 is CASSQAVAGGSPLHF. In DNA form, the CDR3 reads TGTGCCAGCAGCCAAGCAGTGGCGGGGGGTTCACCCCTCCACTTT.

A word on this clone: The germline gene is not matched at one end of the junction; a read error may be the cause. The chain has TRBV29-1 and TRBJ2-7; possible D gene TRBD1, 6 bases. CDR3 length: 11 residues. Per germline, CDR1 SQVTM and CDR2 ANQGSEA. CDR3 region: CSGGQSFEQYF. CDR3 nucleotides: TGCAGCGGCGGACAGTCCTTCGAGCAGTACTTC.

This sequence joins TRBV29-1 and TRBJ1-1, with D possibly being TRBD1 (6 bases). Trimming stripped 4 bases from V and 0 bases from J, with 15 bases between. The V gene's germline CDR1 is SQVTM and CDR2 ANQGSEA. The CDR3 spans 15 residues. The CDR3 protein is CSVAPRTAMNTEAFF. The CDR3 DNA follows: TGCAGCGTTGCCCCTCGGACAGCGATGAACACTGAAGCTTTCTTT.

The chain combines TRBV25-1 with TRBJ2-1; TRBD1 matches 11 bases. Germline CDR1 reads MGHDK; CDR2 reads SYGVNS. The CDR3 spans 14 residues. V shed 4 bases, J shed 8 bases, and the junction held 4 bases outside the gene matches. CDR3 sequence reads: CASSGWTGGDEQFF. The CDR3 coding sequence is TGTGCCAGCAGTGGTTGGACAGGGGGCGATGAGCAGTTCTTC. Drawing the rest from reference TRBV25-1 and TRBJ2-1, the complete variable domain is EADIYQTPRYLVIGTGKKITLECSQTMGHDKMYWYQQDPGMELHLIHYSYGVNSTEKGDLSSESTVSRIRTEHFPLTLESARPSHTSQYLCASSGWTGGDEQFFGPGTRLTVL.

The chain joins TRBV10-2 to TRBJ2-2; 8 bases fit TRBD2. Trimming cost V 6 bases and J 1 base; bases outside gene matches: 4. Germline CDR1 WSHSY, CDR2 SAAADI. The CDR3 is 15 residues long. CDR3 sequence (DNA): TGCGCCAGCAGGCGGACTAGCCGGAACACCGGGGAGCTGTTTTTT. Translation gives CASRRTSRNTGELFF.

The rearrangement uses TRBV27 and TRBJ1-4; 9 bases line up with TRBD1. With V trimmed by 5 bases and J by 6 bases, 4 bases remained unmatched. The CDR3 spans 14 residues. The germline CDR1 and CDR2 sequences are MNHEY and SMNVEV (reference sequence). CDR3 DNA: TGTGCCAGCAGTCCCCGGACAGGGGATGAAAAACTGTTTTTT. Protein product: CASSPRTGDEKLFF.

The chain recombines TRBV25-1 with TRBJ2-1, with D perhaps TRBD1 (6 bases). The CDR3 covers 15 residues. V shed 4 bases and J shed 0 bases, with 10 bases lying between them. Germline V lookup: CDR1 MGHDK, CDR2 SYGVNS. CDR3 nucleotides: TGTGCCAGCAGTGGCCGGGACACCTCCTACAATGAGCAGTTCTTC. It yields the protein CASSGRDTSYNEQFF.

This chain connects TRBV6-5 to TRBJ2-7, with unresolved D. Germline values: CDR1 MNHEY, CDR2 SVGAGI. Trimming stripped 9 bases from V and 3 bases from J, with 15 bases between. The CDR3 loop spans 13 amino acids. The CDR3 sequence is CASFGGDLYEQYF. CDR3 in DNA: TGTGCCAGTTTCGGCGGAGACCTCTACGAGCAGTACTTC.

This clone was counted between two and nine times. The CDR3 is CASSTNLGVGYEQYF. The CDR3 region has the DNA TGTGCCAGCAGCACCAACCTAGGGGTCGGCTACGAGCAGTACTTC. This chain uses TRBV5-4 with TRBJ2-7; D may be TRBD1 (5 bases). The V gene lost 4 bases and the J gene lost 3 bases, with 17 bases spanning the gap. The CDR3 extends over 15 amino acids. CDR1 and CDR2 (germline): SGHNT, YYREEE (reference sequence).

This clone was seen once. The chain uses TRBV7-2 and TRBJ2-5, with unresolved D. Germline V gives CDR1 SGHTA, CDR2 FQGNSA. This CDR3 spans 14 amino acids. V shed 5 bases and J shed 0 bases, with 10 bases lying between them. CDR3 protein: CASSPQANQETQYF. CDR3 nucleotides: TGTGCCAGCAGCCCCCAGGCCAACCAAGAGACCCAGTACTTC.

The chain joins TRBV9 to TRBJ2-2; TRBD1 aligns across 7 bases. The V and J ends lost 3 bases and 1 base, in that order; junction bases with no gene match: 6. The germline gives CDR1 SGDLS, CDR2 YYNGEE. The CDR3 contains 16 residues. CDR3 nucleotide sequence: TGTGCCAGCAGCGCCTCCCGACAGGGGAACACCGGGGAGCTGTTTTTT. Encoded protein: CASSASRQGNTGELFF.

The V and J genes are TRBV5-5 and TRBJ1-1; TRBD1 is a possible D gene (5 bases). CDR1 is SGHKS, CDR2 YYEKEE, per germline (reference sequence). V lost 4 bases and J 1 base, leaving 14 bases between the germline ends. The CDR3 runs 15 residues. The CDR3 protein is CASSDRYGANTEAFF. The CDR3 region has the DNA TGTGCCAGCAGCGACCGTTATGGGGCGAACACTGAAGCTTTCTTT.

The chain combines TRBV4-1 with TRBJ1-2, with D possibly matching TRBD1 (6 bases). The V and J ends lost 1 base and 2 bases respectively, with 8 bases between them. CDR3 length: 14 residues. CDR1 is MGHRA, CDR2 YSYEKL, per germline. The CDR3 here is CASSQAQGNYGYTF. CDR3 DNA: TGCGCCAGCAGCCAAGCACAGGGAAACTATGGCTACACCTTC.

This clone was seen once. The chain recombines TRBV18 with TRBJ2-5; no reliable D call. This CDR3 spans 14 amino acids. The germline V and J ends were trimmed by 2 bases and 2 bases, with 9 bases remaining between them. Germline CDR1 reads KGHSH; CDR2 reads LQKENI. The CDR3 DNA reads as TGTGCCAGCTCACCATTGGAGTTTCAAGAGACCCAGTACTTC. This translates into CASSPLEFQETQYF.

The chain combines TRBV2 with TRBJ2-3, with 9 positions matching TRBD2. Trimming cost V 4 bases and J 0 bases; bases outside gene matches: 5. The CDR3 is 16 residues long. Germline values: CDR1 SNHLY, CDR2 FYNNEI. Written as DNA, the CDR3 is TGTGCCAGCAGTGGTTTAGCGGGGGCTAGCACAGATACGCAGTATTTT. Its protein is CASSGLAGASTDTQYF.

The chain joins TRBV7-2 to TRBJ1-2; TRBD1 aligns across 7 bases. This CDR3 has 16 amino acids. Germline CDR1 reads SGHTA; CDR2 reads FQGNSA. V lost 2 bases and J lost 0; bases outside the gene matches: 6. The CDR3 protein is CASSLSSGQANYGYTF. In DNA, the CDR3 is TGTGCCAGCAGCTTAAGTTCAGGACAGGCTAACTATGGCTACACCTTC.

In its sample, this clone was seen a few times. The J gene is TRBJ1-5, the V gene TRBV5-1; D may be TRBD1 (6 bases). Germline V CDR1 and CDR2: SGHRS, YFSETQ. This CDR3 comprises 15 residues. V lost 0 bases and J 9 bases, leaving 16 bases between the germline ends. The CDR3: CASSLEGTPILPQHF. CDR3 in DNA: TGCGCCAGCAGCTTGGAAGGGACACCGATTCTGCCCCAGCATTTT.

This chain joins TRBV14 and TRBJ2-2; tentative D call: TRBD1 (5 bases). The ends were cut back, 4 bases at V and 6 bases at J, with 9 bases in the middle. The CDR3 spans 13 residues. Germline V gives CDR1 SGHDN, CDR2 FVKESK. CDR3 nucleotides: TGTGCCAGCAGCCCCCTAGGGGCCGGGGAGCTGTTTTTT. Its protein product is CASSPLGAGELFF.

This rearrangement joins TRBV5-8 to TRBJ1-1; D might be TRBD1 (5 bases). Germline values: CDR1 SGHTS, CDR2 YDEGEE. Trimming shortened V by 4 bases and J by 1 base, and 14 bases separated the two germline ends. The CDR3 runs to 15 residues. CDR3 amino acids: CASSIRVWGNTEAFF. The CDR3 nucleotides read TGTGCCAGCAGCATCAGGGTTTGGGGGAACACTGAAGCTTTCTTT.

J is TRBJ1-4 and V is TRBV7-8; D perhaps matches TRBD1 (6 bases). The CDR3 is 17 amino acids. Germline CDR1 SGHVS, CDR2 FQNEAQ. Trimming took 1 base from V and 2 from J, leaving 14 bases between them. As DNA, the CDR3 is TGTGCCAGCAGCTTAGTTCGGGCGGGGGGCACTAATGAAAAACTGTTTTTT. Translation: CASSLVRAGGTNEKLFF.

The rearrangement uses TRBV18 and TRBJ1-2; TRBD1 aligns across 7 bases. CDR3 size: 13 residues. CDR1 is KGHSH and CDR2 is LQKENI in the germline V gene. The trim removed 2 bases at V and 7 bases at J, leaving 4 bases unmatched. This chain's CDR3 is CASSPDRAGGYTF. CDR3 coding DNA: TGTGCCAGCTCACCAGACAGGGCAGGTGGCTACACCTTC.

This chain links TRBV19 with TRBJ1-2, with D possibly being TRBD1 (5 bases). The CDR3 extends over 16 amino acids. Trimming cost V 7 bases and J 2 bases, with 20 bases left between them. CDR1 and CDR2 from the germline V gene are LNHDA and SQIVND (reference sequence). The CDR3 DNA reads as TGTGCCAGTACCAGGGTGGGCACGGATGCGAACTATGGCTACACCTTC. It translates to CASTRVGTDANYGYTF.

The V gene is TRBV30, the J gene TRBJ1-2; D remains unclear. Deletions cut 5 bases from V and 8 bases from J, with 15 bases between. CDR1 is GTSNPN and CDR2 is SVGIG in the germline V gene (reference sequence). The CDR3 has 12 amino acids. The CDR3 spells CAWDSPNGGYTF. CDR3 nucleotide sequence: TGTGCCTGGGACTCGCCGAATGGAGGCTACACCTTC.